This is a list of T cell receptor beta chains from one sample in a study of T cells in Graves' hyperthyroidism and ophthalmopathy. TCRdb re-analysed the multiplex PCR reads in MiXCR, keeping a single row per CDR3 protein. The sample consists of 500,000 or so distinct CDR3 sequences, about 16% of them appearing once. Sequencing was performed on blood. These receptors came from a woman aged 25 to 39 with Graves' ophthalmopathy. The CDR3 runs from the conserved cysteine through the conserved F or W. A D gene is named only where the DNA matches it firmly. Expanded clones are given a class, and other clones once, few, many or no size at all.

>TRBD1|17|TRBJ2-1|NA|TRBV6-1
TGTGCCAGCAGTGAGGTTACCGGGACAGGGATAAACAATGAGCAGTTCTTC
CASSEVTGTGINNEQFF
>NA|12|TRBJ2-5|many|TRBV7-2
TGTGCCAGCAGCCCCGCGGGTGAGACCCAGTACTTC
CASSPAGETQYF
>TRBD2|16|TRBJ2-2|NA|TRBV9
TGTGCCAGCAGCACGACTAGCGGGAGGAGGACCGGGGAGCTGTTTTTT
CASSTTSGRRTGELFF
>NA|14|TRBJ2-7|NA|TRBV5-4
TGTGCCAGCAGCTTGCAAGAAGAGGCCTACGAGCAGTACTTC
CASSLQEEAYEQYF
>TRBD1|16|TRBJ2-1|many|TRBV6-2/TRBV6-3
TGTGCCAGCAGTTATCCCCCGGGACAGGGGGCGGATGAGCAGTTCTTC
CASSYPPGQGADEQFF
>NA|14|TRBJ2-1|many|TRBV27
TGTGCCAGCAGTTTGTTGGGGGCGCGGGATGAGCAGTTCTTC
CASSLLGARDEQFF
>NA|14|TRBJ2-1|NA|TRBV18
TGTGCCAGCTCACGGGACAAGCAAAACAATGAGCAGTTCTTC
CASSRDKQNNEQFF
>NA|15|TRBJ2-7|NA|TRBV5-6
TGTGCCAGCACCCCCTTTTCACTCGGGATCTACGAGCAGTACTTC
CASTPFSLGIYEQYF
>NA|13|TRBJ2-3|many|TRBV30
TGTGCCTGGAGTACCCACCAACAGGGTACGCAGTATTTT
CAWSTHQQGTQYF
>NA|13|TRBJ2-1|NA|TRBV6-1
TGTGCCAGCAGGGAAAGAGGGGGGAATGAGCAGTTCTTC
CASRERGGNEQFF
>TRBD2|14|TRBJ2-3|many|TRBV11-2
TGTGCCAGCAGTGTCGCGGGAGGTGCAGATACGCAGTATTTT
CASSVAGGADTQYF
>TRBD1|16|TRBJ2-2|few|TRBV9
TGTGCCAGCAGCCTGGACAGGGGGCGAATCACCGGGGAGCTGTTTTTT
CASSLDRGRITGELFF
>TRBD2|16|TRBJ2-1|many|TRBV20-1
TGCAGTGCTGCGGGACTAACGGGAGGGCCGGCGAATGAGCAGTTCTTC
CSAAGLTGGPANEQFF
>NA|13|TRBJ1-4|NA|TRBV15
TGTGCCACCAGCAGAGATTGGCGGGGGCGACTGTTTTTT
CATSRDWRGRLFF
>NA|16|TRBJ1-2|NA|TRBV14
TGTGCCAGCAGCTACCTACCGGGTCCTGGGATCTATGGCTACACCTTC
CASSYLPGPGIYGYTF
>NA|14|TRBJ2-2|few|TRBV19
TGTGCCAGTAGTGGGACGATCCCCGCCGGGGAGCTGTTTTTT
CASSGTIPAGELFF
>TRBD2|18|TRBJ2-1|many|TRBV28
TGTGCCAGCAGCCGTTCTCCGGGACTAGGGTCCCTCTACAATGAGCAGTTCTTC
CASSRSPGLGSLYNEQFF
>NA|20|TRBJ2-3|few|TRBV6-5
TGTGCCAGCACATTCGCCACCCTGCCGGGACAAGGGAAGGAGGCAGATACGCAGTATTTT
CASTFATLPGQGKEADTQYF
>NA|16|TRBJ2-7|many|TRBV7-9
TGTGCCAGCAGCCCCGTCCACTCCAGCCCTGATTACGAGCAGTACTTC
CASSPVHSSPDYEQYF
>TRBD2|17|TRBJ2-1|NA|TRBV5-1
TGCGCCAGCAGCCCACGGACTAGCGGGAGTAGGGACAATGAGCAGTTCTTC
CASSPRTSGSRDNEQFF
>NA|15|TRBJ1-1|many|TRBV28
TGTGCCAGCAGAGAGGACAGACTCATGAACACTGAAGCTTTCTTT
CASREDRLMNTEAFF
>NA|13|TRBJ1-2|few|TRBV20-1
TGCAGTGCCTCGGGACTGCTTAACTATGGCTACACCTTC
CSASGLLNYGYTF
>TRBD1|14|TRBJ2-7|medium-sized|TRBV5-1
TGCGCCAGCAGCTCCTGGACAGGTGTGAGCGAGCAGTACTTC
CASSSWTGVSEQYF
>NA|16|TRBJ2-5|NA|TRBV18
TGTGCCAGCTCACCACTCCCGGGCGAAGGGAGAGAGACCCAGTACTTC
CASSPLPGEGRETQYF
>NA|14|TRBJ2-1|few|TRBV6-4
TGTGCCAGCAGTGACGGGACGGGGAGGAATGAGCAGTTCTTC
CASSDGTGRNEQFF
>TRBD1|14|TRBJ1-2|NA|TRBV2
TGTGCCAGCAGTGAAAGGGGGACAGCTGGGGGCGACACCTTC
CASSERGTAGGDTF
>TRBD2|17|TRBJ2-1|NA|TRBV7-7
TGTGCTAGCAGCTTAGCGCCTGGGACTAGCCCCTACAATGAGCAGTTCTTC
CASSLAPGTSPYNEQFF
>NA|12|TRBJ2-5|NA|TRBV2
TGTGCCGGCAAGGGCCCCGGAGAGACCCAGTACTTC
CAGKGPGETQYF
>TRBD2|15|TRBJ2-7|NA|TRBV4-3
TGCGCCAGCAGCCAAGACCCTAGCGGGAGTATCGAGCAGTACTTC
CASSQDPSGSIEQYF
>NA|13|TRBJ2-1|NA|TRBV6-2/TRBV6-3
TGTGCCAGCAGTTACGGCGGAATAGGTGAGCAGTTCTTC
CASSYGGIGEQFF
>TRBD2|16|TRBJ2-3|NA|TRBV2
TGTGCCAGCAGTGATCCGGCGGGAGGGCCAGTAGATACGCAGTATTTT
CASSDPAGGPVDTQYF
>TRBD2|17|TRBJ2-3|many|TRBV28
TGTGCCAGCGTACACCGACTAGCGGCCCTAAAGGCAGATACGCAGTATTTT
CASVHRLAALKADTQYF
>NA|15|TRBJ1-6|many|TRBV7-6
TGTGCCAGCAGCCGAGAGAATAACAGGAATTCACCCCTCCACTTT
CASSRENNRNSPLHF
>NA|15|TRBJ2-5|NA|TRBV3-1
TGTGCCAGCAGCCAAGACAGCGACTTCCAAGAGACCCAGTACTTC
CASSQDSDFQETQYF
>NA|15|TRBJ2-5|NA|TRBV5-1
TGCGCCAGCAGCTTTACCGGGGCGGGACAAGAGACCCAGTACTTC
CASSFTGAGQETQYF
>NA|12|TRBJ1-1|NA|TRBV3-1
TGTGCCAGCAGTTTAAATTTGAATGAAGCTTCCTTT
CASSLNLNEASF
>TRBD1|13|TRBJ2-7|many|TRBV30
TGTGCCTGGAGTAGGGACAGGGACTACGAGCAGTACTTC
CAWSRDRDYEQYF
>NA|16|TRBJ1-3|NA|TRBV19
TGTGCCAGTAGTCTTCTCCAGGGGATCGGTGGAAACACCATATATTTT
CASSLLQGIGGNTIYF
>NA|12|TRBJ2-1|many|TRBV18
TGTGCCAGCTCAGGACGGCGGAATGAGCAGTTCTTC
CASSGRRNEQFF
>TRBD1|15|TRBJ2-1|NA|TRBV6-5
TGTGCCAGCAGTTACGAAGGGACAGGGGACAATGAGCAGTTCTTC
CASSYEGTGDNEQFF
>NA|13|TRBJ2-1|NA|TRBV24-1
TGTGCCACCAGTGTAGGGATTCTTAATGAGCAGTTCTTC
CATSVGILNEQFF
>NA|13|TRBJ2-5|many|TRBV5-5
TGTGCCAGCAGCTTTACGGGGGAAGAGACCCAGTACTTC
CASSFTGEETQYF
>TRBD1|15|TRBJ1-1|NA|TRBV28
TGTGCCAGCAGTTTAGGGACAGGCGAATTCACTGAAGCTTTCTTT
CASSLGTGEFTEAFF
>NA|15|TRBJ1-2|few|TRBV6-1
TGTGCCAGCAGCTCACCTAGGGGTGGGAACTATGGCTACACCTTC
CASSSPRGGNYGYTF